One and the same sample provided the 11 T cell receptor beta chains below, sequenced in a study of T cell responses to AZD1222 COVID-19 vaccine. The table came from immunoSEQ multiplex PCR; TCRdb's copy has only in-frame clones and leaves some out. Altogether some 120,000 clones are present, 80% to 90% being singletons, with the ten largest covering 9% to 9.5%. Material: peripheral blood, obtained on day 0 of AZD1222 vaccination. Receptor source: an adult in good health.

This clone was counted only a few times. The J gene is TRBJ2-3, the V gene TRBV7-6; D remains ambiguous. The CDR3 has 14 residues. Trimming cost V 0 bases and J 4 bases, with 8 bases left between them. Germline lookup yields CDR1 SGHVS and CDR2 FNYEAQ. In DNA, the CDR3 is TGTGCCAGCAGCTTAGCGTCAAGGGCAGATACGCAGTATTTT. It translates to CASSLASRADTQYF.

The genes are TRBV13 and TRBJ2-2, with D perhaps matching TRBD2 (6 bases). CDR1 is PRHDT, CDR2 FYEKMQ, per germline (reference sequence). Trimming removed 4 bases at V and 6 bases at J, with 18 bases between. There are 16 residues in the CDR3. CDR3 bases: TGTGCCAGCAGCTCCCGGGTAGGGCGGAGGGCCGGGGAGCTGTTTTTT. Amino acid sequence: CASSSRVGRRAGELFF.

V gene TRBV18 combines with J gene TRBJ2-2; possible D gene TRBD2, 6 bases. The CDR3 length is 15 residues. CDR1 is KGHSH and CDR2 is LQKENI in the germline V gene. The V gene lost 3 bases and the J gene lost 3 bases, with 11 bases spanning the gap. The CDR3 loop is CASSPRESDTGELFF. The CDR3 DNA follows: TGTGCCAGCTCACCCCGGGAGTCGGACACCGGGGAGCTGTTTTTT. The full variable domain, rest sourced from reference TRBV18 and TRBJ2-2, is NAGVMQNPRHLVRRRGQEARLRCSPMKGHSHVYWYRQLPEEGLKFMVYLQKENIIDESGMPKERFSAEFPKEGPSILRIQQVVRGDSAAYFCASSPRESDTGELFFGEGSRLTVL.

The V call is TRBV13, the J call TRBJ2-7; TRBD2 matches at 9 bases. CDR1 PRHDT and CDR2 FYEKMQ come from the germline V gene (reference sequence). The V segment lost 2 bases and the J segment 4 bases; nucleotides outside the gene matches: 15. The CDR3 covers 18 residues. In DNA form, the CDR3 reads TGTGCCAGCAGCTTAATGTCGAGGGTAGCGGGAGTCGGTTACGAGCAGTACTTC. It yields the protein CASSLMSRVAGVGYEQYF. Complete variable domain (other parts from reference TRBV13 and TRBJ2-7): AAGVIQSPRHLIKEKRETATLKCYPIPRHDTVYWYQQGPGQDPQFLISFYEKMQSDKGSIPDRFSAQQFSDYHSELNMSSLELGDSALYFCASSLMSRVAGVGYEQYFGPGTRLTVT.

The chain employs TRBV15 and TRBJ2-7; the D call may be TRBD1 or TRBD2 (5 bases each). This CDR3 has 11 residues. Germline V gene sequence: CDR1 LNHNV, CDR2 YYDKDF (reference sequence). V lost 3 bases and J lost 5, with 5 bases in between. Here the CDR3 DNA reads TGTGCCACCAGCAGGGGGGACGAGCAGTACTTC. Translation: CATSRGDEQYF.

The V gene is TRBV9, the J gene TRBJ2-2; a weak D match, TRBD2 (7 bases). Germline CDR1 is SGDLS and CDR2 is YYNGEE. The CDR3 totals 17 residues. The V gene lost 3 bases and the J gene lost 4 bases, with 19 bases spanning the gap. CDR3 bases: TGTGCCAGCAGCGCCTATCCTCCCGGGGGGCGCACCGGGGAGCTGTTTTTT. Amino acid sequence: CASSAYPPGGRTGELFF.

This chain joins TRBV4-3 and TRBJ2-7, with TRBD1 identical over 9 bases. Germline V lookup: CDR1 LGHNA, CDR2 YSLEER. The CDR3 is made up of 16 amino acids. V gave up 1 base and J gave up 4 bases; unmatched junction bases: 8. Here the CDR3 DNA reads TGCGCCAGCAGCCAAGGGTTAGGACAGGGGATGTACGAGCAGTACTTC. Protein: CASSQGLGQGMYEQYF.

The CDR3 loop is CASSLTGSSGNTIYF. CDR3 DNA: TGTGCCAGCAGCTTAACAGGGAGCTCTGGAAACACCATATATTTT. V and J are TRBV5-6 and TRBJ1-3; possibly TRBD1 for D (6 bases). The CDR3 consists of 15 residues. Trimming took 2 bases from V and 0 from J, leaving 9 bases between them. Germline assignment: CDR1 SGHDT and CDR2 YYEEEE.

The chain links TRBV30 to TRBJ1-4; no reliable D call. The CDR3 runs to 13 residues. V lost 3 bases, J lost 0 bases, and 5 bases lay in between. Germline lookup yields CDR1 GTSNPN and CDR2 SVGIG (reference sequence). CDR3 DNA sequence: TGTGCCTGGAGCCGGGCAACTAATGAAAAACTGTTTTTT. Protein: CAWSRATNEKLFF.

This clone appeared a few times. V is TRBV20-1 and J is TRBJ1-6; D is perhaps TRBD1 (6 bases). Germline CDR1 reads DFQATT; CDR2 reads SNEGSKA (reference sequence). V was cut by 3 bases and J by 5 bases, with 14 bases left in between. The length of the CDR3 is 15 residues. For the CDR3, the DNA is TGCAGTGCTAGTCTAGGGAGGGGGGATAATTCACCCCTCCACTTT. It is translated as CSASLGRGDNSPLHF.

This rearrangement joins TRBV2 to TRBJ1-5; TRBD1 agrees at 11 bases. The CDR3 loop spans 15 amino acids. Germline CDR1 is SNHLY and CDR2 is FYNNEI. V was pared by 6 bases and J by 6 bases, with 7 bases of the junction left unmatched. The chain's CDR3 is CASSWDRGRAQPQHF. CDR3 bases: TGTGCCAGCAGCTGGGACAGGGGGAGGGCTCAGCCCCAGCATTTT.